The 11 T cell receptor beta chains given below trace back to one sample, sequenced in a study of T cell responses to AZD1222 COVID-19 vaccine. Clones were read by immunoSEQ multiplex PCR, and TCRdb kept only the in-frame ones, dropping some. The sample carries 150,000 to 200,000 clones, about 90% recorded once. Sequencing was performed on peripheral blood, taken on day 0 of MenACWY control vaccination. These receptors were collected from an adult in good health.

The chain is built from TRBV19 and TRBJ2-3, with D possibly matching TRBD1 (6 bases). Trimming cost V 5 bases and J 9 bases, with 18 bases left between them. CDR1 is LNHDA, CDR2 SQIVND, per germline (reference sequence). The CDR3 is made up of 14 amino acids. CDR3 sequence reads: CASSVRRVGGTQYF. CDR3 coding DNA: TGTGCCAGTAGTGTCCGGAGAGTAGGGGGAACGCAGTATTTT. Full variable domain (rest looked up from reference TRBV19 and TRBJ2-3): DGGITQSPKYLFRKEGQNVTLSCEQNLNHDAMYWYRQDPGQGLRLIYYSQIVNDFQKGDIAEGYSVSREKKESFPLTVTSAQKNPTAFYLCASSVRRVGGTQYFGPGTRLTVL.

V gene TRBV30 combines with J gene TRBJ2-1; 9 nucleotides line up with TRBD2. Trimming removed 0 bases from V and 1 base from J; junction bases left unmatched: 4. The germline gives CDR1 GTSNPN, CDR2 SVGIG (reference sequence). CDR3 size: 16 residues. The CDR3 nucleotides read TGTGCCTGGAGTGTGTTGCGGGGGGGATCCTACAATGAGCAGTTCTTC. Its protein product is CAWSVLRGGSYNEQFF.

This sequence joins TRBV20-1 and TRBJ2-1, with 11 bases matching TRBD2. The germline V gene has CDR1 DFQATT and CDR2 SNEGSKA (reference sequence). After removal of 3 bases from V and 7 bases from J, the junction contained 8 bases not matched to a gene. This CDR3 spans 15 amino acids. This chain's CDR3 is CSASSGGANRNEQFF. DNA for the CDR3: TGCAGTGCTAGTAGCGGGGGGGCCAATAGGAATGAGCAGTTCTTC.

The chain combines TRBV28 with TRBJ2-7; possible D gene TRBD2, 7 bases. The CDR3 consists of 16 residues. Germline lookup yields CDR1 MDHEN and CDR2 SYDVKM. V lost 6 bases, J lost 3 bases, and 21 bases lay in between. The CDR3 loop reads CASRGPVGGRIYEQYF. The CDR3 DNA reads TGTGCCAGCAGGGGCCCGGTGGGGGGGCGTATCTACGAGCAGTACTTC.

CDR3 in DNA: TGTGCCAGCAGCGTAGGAGTTGGGGTGGGGGGCCTAAGCTACGAGCAGTACTTC. This translates into CASSVGVGVGGLSYEQYF. This sequence joins TRBV9 and TRBJ2-7, with D possibly called TRBD1 or TRBD2 (6 bases each). CDR1 and CDR2 (germline): SGDLS, YYNGEE. The V end lost 0 bases, the J end lost 3 bases, and 22 bases lay between the germline ends. This CDR3 region has 18 residues.

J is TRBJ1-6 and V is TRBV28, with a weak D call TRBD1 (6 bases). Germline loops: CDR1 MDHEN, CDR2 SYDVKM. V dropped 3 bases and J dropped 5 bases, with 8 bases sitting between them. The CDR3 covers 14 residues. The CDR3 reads CASSFWTDNSPLHF. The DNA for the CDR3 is TGTGCCAGCAGTTTCTGGACAGATAATTCACCCCTCCACTTT.

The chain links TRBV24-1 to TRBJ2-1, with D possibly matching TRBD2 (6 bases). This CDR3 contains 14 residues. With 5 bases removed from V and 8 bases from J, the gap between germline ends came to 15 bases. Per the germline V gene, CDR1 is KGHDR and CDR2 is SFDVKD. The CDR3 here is CATSGGASGHEQFF. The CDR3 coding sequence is TGTGCCACCAGTGGCGGAGCCAGCGGGCATGAGCAGTTCTTC.

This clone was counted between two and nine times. CDR3 region: CASSVGWGSTEAFF. DNA for the CDR3: TGTGCCAGCAGCGTAGGGTGGGGAAGCACTGAAGCTTTCTTT. The rearrangement links TRBV9 to TRBJ1-1, with unresolved D. Germline assignment: CDR1 SGDLS and CDR2 YYNGEE. V was pared by 0 bases and J by 4 bases, with 10 bases between. The CDR3 covers 14 residues.

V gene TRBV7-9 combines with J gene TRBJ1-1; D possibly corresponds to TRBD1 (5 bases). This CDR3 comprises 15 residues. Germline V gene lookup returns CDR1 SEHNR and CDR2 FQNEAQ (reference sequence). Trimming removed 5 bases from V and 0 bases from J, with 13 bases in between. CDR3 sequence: CASSTRQKLNTEAFF. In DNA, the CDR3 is TGTGCCAGCAGCACTCGACAGAAGTTGAACACTGAAGCTTTCTTT.

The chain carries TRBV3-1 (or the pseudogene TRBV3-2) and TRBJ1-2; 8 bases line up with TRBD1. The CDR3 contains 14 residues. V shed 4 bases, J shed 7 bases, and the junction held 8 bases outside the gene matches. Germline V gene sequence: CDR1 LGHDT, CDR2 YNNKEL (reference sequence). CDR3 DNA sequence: TGTGCCAGCAGCCCGCGGACAGGGTTAGTTGGCTACACCTTC. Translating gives CASSPRTGLVGYTF.

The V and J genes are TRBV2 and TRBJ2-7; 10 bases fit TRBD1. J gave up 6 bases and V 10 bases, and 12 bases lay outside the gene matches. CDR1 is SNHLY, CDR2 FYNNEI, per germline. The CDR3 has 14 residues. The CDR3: CATSLGTGAVEQYF. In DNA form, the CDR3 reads TGTGCCACCTCTTTGGGGACAGGGGCTGTCGAGCAGTACTTC. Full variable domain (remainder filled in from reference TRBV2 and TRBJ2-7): EPEVTQTPSHQVTQMGQEVILRCVPISNHLYFYWYRQILGQKVEFLVSFYNNEISEKSEIFDDQFSVERPDGSNFTLKIRSTKLEDSAMYFCATSLGTGAVEQYFGPGTRLTVT.